Below, 15 T cell receptor beta chains from the same sample are listed, as sequenced in a study of CD8 T cells in ankylosing spondylitis. TCRdb re-called the 5' RACE reads through MiXCR, storing one row per CDR3 protein. This table has 130,000 or so distinct CDR3 sequences, 10% to 12% appearing once. The sequenced material came from blood, either unsorted or a sorted T cell fraction (not recorded which). These receptors all come from a female donor with ankylosing spondylitis or in good health (not recorded which).

This clonotype was seen a handful of times. The chain joins TRBV5-4 to TRBJ2-1, with D possibly TRBD2 on 7 matching bases. The CDR3 is made up of 13 amino acids. CDR1 is SGHNT, CDR2 YYREEE, per germline (reference sequence). The ends were cut back, 4 bases at V and 8 bases at J, with 13 bases in the middle. CDR3 DNA sequence: TGTGCCAGCAGCCTCACGGGGGGCGATGAGCAGTTCTTC. Protein product: CASSLTGGDEQFF. Variable domain in full (rest from reference TRBV5-4 and TRBJ2-1): ETGVTQSPTHLIKTRGQQVTLRCSSQSGHNTVSWYQQALGQGPQFIFQYYREEENGRGNFPPRFSGLQFPNYSSELNVNALELDDSALYLCASSLTGGDEQFFGPGTRLTVL.

This clonotype has at least ten counts. The rearrangement joins TRBV28 to TRBJ1-2; D ambiguous. The CDR3 covers 15 residues. The V gene's germline CDR1 is MDHEN and CDR2 SYDVKM. Trimming left V 2 bases short and J 8 bases short, with 18 bases between. CDR3 in amino acids: CASSLPELGLGGYTF. The DNA of the CDR3 is TGTGCCAGCAGTTTACCGGAGTTGGGATTAGGGGGCTACACCTTC.

V gene TRBV20-1 combines with J gene TRBJ1-2; no clear D gene. The length of the CDR3 is 12 residues. Germline V gives CDR1 DFQATT, CDR2 SNEGSKA (reference sequence). Deletions cut 0 bases from V and 7 bases from J, with 9 bases between. The CDR3 here is CSARDPGFGYTF. CDR3 DNA: TGCAGTGCTAGAGATCCCGGGTTTGGCTACACCTTC.

A note on this clonotype: A much larger clone differs by one base, so this may be a read error. The J gene is TRBJ1-1, the V gene TRBV7-2; D is unclear. Germline CDR1 reads SGHTA; CDR2 reads FQGNSA. This CDR3 contains 11 residues. CDR3 in DNA: TGTGCCAGCAGCTTGAGACCTGAAGTTTTCTTT. This codes for CASSLRPEVFF.

The rearrangement joins TRBV12-3 or TRBV12-4 to TRBJ1-2, with no clear D. The V and J ends lost 0 bases and 4 bases respectively, with 9 bases between them. The CDR3 loop spans 14 amino acids. The CDR3 sequence: CASSLARRFYGYTF. CDR3 nucleotide sequence: TGTGCCAGCAGTTTAGCAAGGCGGTTCTATGGCTACACCTTC.

This clonotype was seen many times. The chain combines TRBV25-1 with TRBJ1-6; no firm D call. Trimming cost V 6 bases and J 6 bases, with 15 bases left between them. Per germline, CDR1 MGHDK and CDR2 SYGVNS. CDR3 length: 15 amino acids. The CDR3 reads CASSPWSPFNSPLHF. In nucleotides, the CDR3 is TGTGCCAGCAGCCCTTGGAGCCCCTTTAATTCACCCCTCCACTTT.

This clonotype was detected ten times or more. The chain recombines TRBV5-1 with TRBJ2-1, with TRBD2 matching over 9 bases. The trim removed 0 bases at V and 11 bases at J, leaving 12 bases unmatched. Germline-derived CDR1 and CDR2 are SGHRS and YFSETQ. This CDR3 contains 16 residues. The CDR3 DNA reads TGCGCCAGCAGCTTGGGGTTTAGCGGGAGTACTGGGCAGCAGTTCTTC. Protein product: CASSLGFSGSTGQQFF.

This clonotype came up many times. V usage is TRBV12-3 or TRBV12-4 and J usage is TRBJ1-1; no definite D call. Trimming took off 5 bases at V and 3 bases at J, with 10 bases between the two ends. The CDR3 spans 13 residues. CDR3 nucleotides: TGTGCCAGCAGTCTCACAGAATACACTGAAGCTTTCTTT. Translated, it gives CASSLTEYTEAFF.

This clonotype appeared many times. V gene TRBV6-1 combines with J gene TRBJ1-1; possible D gene TRBD1, 5 bases. The V gene lost 6 bases and the J gene lost 3 bases, with 20 bases spanning the gap. The CDR3 contains 16 residues. Germline lookup yields CDR1 MNHNS and CDR2 SASEGT. The CDR3 nucleotides are TGTGCCAGCAGCCCAGGGAGAGGGTGGGTTGACACTGAAGCTTTCTTT. It encodes CASSPGRGWVDTEAFF.

This clonotype was observed at least ten times. The chain carries TRBV6-1 and TRBJ1-1; D not certain. CDR3 length equals 15 residues. V was trimmed by 3 bases and J by 4 bases, leaving 15 bases between them. Germline CDR1 MNHNS, CDR2 SASEGT. The CDR3 reads CASSEDPSSPTEAFF. The CDR3 DNA follows: TGTGCCAGCAGTGAGGACCCCTCAAGTCCCACTGAAGCTTTCTTT.

As to this clonotype: A read error may produce the germline difference seen at one junction end. This rearrangement joins TRBV7-9 to TRBJ2-1; 9 nucleotides match TRBD2. Germline-derived CDR1 and CDR2 are SEHNR and FQNEAQ (reference sequence). This CDR3 comprises 17 residues. The CDR3 region has the DNA TGTGCCAGCAGCGACAGACTAGCGGCCAGCTCCTACAATGGGCAGTTCTTC. Translation: CASSDRLAASSYNGQFF.

This clonotype was seen at least ten times. V gene TRBV28 combines with J gene TRBJ1-1; 9 bases agree with TRBD1. Germline values: CDR1 MDHEN, CDR2 SYDVKM. With V trimmed by 2 bases and J by 8 bases, 15 bases remained unmatched. This CDR3 region has 17 residues. The CDR3 region is CASSLRLTRDRASEAFF. Here the CDR3 DNA reads TGTGCCAGCAGTTTAAGGCTTACTCGGGACAGGGCATCGGAAGCTTTCTTT.

Many counts were recorded for this clonotype. This chain connects TRBV5-1 to TRBJ1-2; weak D call: TRBD1 (5 bases). V dropped 5 bases and J dropped 3 bases, with 11 bases sitting between them. The CDR3 loop spans 13 amino acids. Germline values: CDR1 SGHRS, CDR2 YFSETQ. The CDR3 loop is CASSSRVDYGYTF. CDR3 DNA: TGCGCCAGCAGTTCCAGGGTTGACTATGGCTACACCTTC.

This clonotype was counted at least ten times. The J gene is TRBJ2-7, the V gene TRBV20-1; the D is unclear. The CDR3 length is 10 residues. Trimming left V 5 bases short and J 6 bases short, with 8 bases between. Looked up from germline, CDR1 is DFQATT and CDR2 is SNEGSKA (reference sequence). This CDR3 reads CSALSREQYF. The DNA for the CDR3 is TGCAGTGCTTTGTCGCGCGAGCAGTACTTC.

This clonotype has ten or more counts. The V gene is TRBV5-6, the J gene TRBJ1-1; weak D call: TRBD1 (6 bases). Deletions cut 1 base from V and 4 bases from J, with 20 bases between. The CDR3 runs 17 residues. Germline CDR1 SGHDT, CDR2 YYEEEE. The CDR3 nucleotides are TGTGCCAGCAGCTTGAGGACTCCATCAGGGGCTCGCACTGAAGCTTTCTTT. Amino acid sequence: CASSLRTPSGARTEAFF.